This entry lists 32 T cell receptor beta chains sequenced from one sample in a study of T cells in Graves' hyperthyroidism and ophthalmopathy. RNA transcripts served as the template for amplifying TCR beta CDR3 regions. First-round RT-PCR of the TCR CDR3 relied on the HTBI primer set. Using its own MiXCR run on the multiplex PCR reads, TCRdb lists one record per CDR3 protein. The sample has hundreds of thousands of distinct CDR3 sequences, approximately 13% seen once; the top ten hold 9.2%. The sequenced sample consisted of blood. Source of these receptors: a woman aged 18-29 years with Graves' hyperthyroidism.

This clonotype was seen ten or more times. This chain uses TRBV2 with TRBJ2-7, with D uncertain. The CDR3 is 12 amino acids. V lost 8 bases, J lost 3 bases, and 11 bases lay in between. Germline V gene lookup returns CDR1 SNHLY and CDR2 FYNNEI. In DNA, the CDR3 is TGTGCCAGCGACGTGTCGAGCTACGAGCAGTACTTC. Translated, it gives CASDVSSYEQYF.

This clonotype was seen a handful of times. V is TRBV20-1 and J is TRBJ1-3, with unresolved D. CDR3 size: 12 residues. The germline V gene has CDR1 DFQATT and CDR2 SNEGSKA (reference sequence). Between the trimmed V and J ends, which lost 3 bases and 4 bases, there was a span of 7 bases. CDR3 bases: TGCAGTGCTAGTGATGAAGGAAACACCATATATTTT. It encodes CSASDEGNTIYF.

This clonotype appeared many times. The J gene is TRBJ1-5, the V gene TRBV6-1; TRBD1 agrees at 10 bases. V lost 2 bases and J lost 3; bases outside the gene matches: 4. Germline assignment: CDR1 MNHNS and CDR2 SASEGT. This CDR3 contains 16 residues. The CDR3 coding sequence is TGTGCCAGCAGTGAACGGACAGGGGGGAACAATCAGCCCCAGCATTTT. It is translated as CASSERTGGNNQPQHF.

This clonotype was detected many times. The chain is built from TRBV7-8 and TRBJ2-5, with D perhaps matching TRBD1 or TRBD2 (6 bases each). Germline loops: CDR1 SGHVS, CDR2 FQNEAQ. V was clipped by 5 bases and J by 5 bases, with 18 bases between them. The CDR3 has 15 amino acids. The CDR3, as DNA: TGTGCCAGCAGCCTACCTCGGGGGCCGAGGGAGACCCAGTACTTC. Translating it yields CASSLPRGPRETQYF.

This clonotype was seen repeatedly, ten times or more. This chain joins TRBV14 and TRBJ1-1, with D hard to call. Germline values: CDR1 SGHDN, CDR2 FVKESK. V lost 5 bases, J lost 0 bases, and 7 bases lay in between. The CDR3 runs 13 residues. The CDR3 DNA sequence: TGTGCCAGCAGCGGGGAGCTGAACACTGAAGCTTTCTTT. Translating it yields CASSGELNTEAFF.

This clonotype was observed at least ten times. The chain employs TRBV7-8 and TRBJ1-4, with D hard to call. V was shortened by 5 bases and J by 7 bases, with 14 bases between the two germline ends. CDR1 is SGHVS, CDR2 FQNEAQ, per germline. CDR3 length equals 14 residues. The CDR3 DNA sequence: TGTGCCAGCAGCCCCCTCCGGAGGTTTGAAAAACTGTTTTTT. Its translation is CASSPLRRFEKLFF.

The gene calls are TRBV3-1 and TRBJ2-2; either TRBD1 or TRBD2 may supply D (5 bases each). Germline lookup yields CDR1 LGHDT and CDR2 YNNKEL (reference sequence). The ends were cut back, 0 bases at V and 0 bases at J, with 14 bases in the middle. The CDR3 length is 18 residues. CDR3 in amino acids: CASSQDRRQGPNTGELFF. The DNA of the CDR3 is TGTGCCAGCAGCCAAGATCGGAGGCAGGGACCGAACACCGGGGAGCTGTTTTTT.

This clonotype was seen more than once but under ten times. The chain links TRBV7-9 to TRBJ2-2; 8 bases are shared with TRBD2. V was clipped by 4 bases and J by 4 bases; unmatched bases: 11. The germline CDR1 and CDR2 sequences are SEHNR and FQNEAQ (reference sequence). This CDR3 is 17 amino acids long. The CDR3 DNA is TGTGCCAGCAGCTCCCCCGACGGGGGGGCCTTCACCGGGGAGCTGTTTTTT. This translates into CASSSPDGGAFTGELFF. Filled out from reference TRBV7-9 and TRBJ2-2, the complete variable domain reads DTGVSQNPRHKITKRGQNVTFRCDPISEHNRLYWYRQTLGQGPEFLTYFQNEAQLEKSRLLSDRFSAERPKGSFSTLEIQRTEQGDSAMYLCASSSPDGGAFTGELFFGEGSRLTVL.

This clonotype was detected many times. J is TRBJ1-6 and V is TRBV19; no definite D call. CDR1 and CDR2 (germline): LNHDA, SQIVND (reference sequence). V dropped 9 bases and J dropped 9 bases, with 18 bases sitting between them. The CDR3 runs 14 residues. The CDR3 region is CASTPKTHGSPLHF. Written as DNA, the CDR3 is TGTGCCAGCACTCCGAAAACTCATGGTTCACCCCTCCACTTT.

The rearrangement uses TRBV6-2 or TRBV6-3 and TRBJ2-3; D might be TRBD1 (6 bases). The CDR3 has 16 amino acids. Germline CDR1 reads MNHEY; CDR2 reads SVGEGT. Trimming left V 3 bases short and J 1 base short, with 14 bases between. The CDR3 DNA is TGTGCCAGCAGTTATTTACAGGGATCGGGCACAGATACGCAGTATTTT. Amino acid sequence: CASSYLQGSGTDTQYF.

This clonotype was observed many times. The V call is TRBV28, the J call TRBJ2-7; D could derive from TRBD1 or TRBD2 (5 bases each). V shed 10 bases and J shed 2 bases, with 15 bases lying between them. The CDR3 totals 13 residues. Germline V CDR1 and CDR2: MDHEN, SYDVKM. The CDR3 sequence is CATLPSGPYEQYF. DNA of the CDR3: TGTGCCACCCTTCCCTCGGGGCCCTACGAGCAGTACTTC.

The chain links TRBV9 to TRBJ2-6, with D possibly TRBD1 on 5 matching bases. The V end was cut by 4 bases, the J end by 0 bases, with 11 bases between. The germline gives CDR1 SGDLS, CDR2 YYNGEE. The CDR3 extends over 16 amino acids. The CDR3 spells CASSQWGGSGANVLTF. The CDR3 DNA is TGTGCCAGCAGCCAATGGGGCGGCTCTGGGGCCAACGTCCTGACTTTC.

A few counts support this clonotype. V is TRBV2 and J is TRBJ2-7; 7 nucleotides agree with TRBD2. The germline V gene has CDR1 SNHLY and CDR2 FYNNEI. V trimming: 5 bases; J trimming: 0 bases; junction bases outside the gene matches: 7. The CDR3 consists of 15 residues. This chain's CDR3 is CASSRDYPSSYEQYF. The CDR3 bases are TGTGCCAGCAGTAGGGACTACCCGAGCTCCTACGAGCAGTACTTC.

This clonotype was recorded many times. The chain employs TRBV6-2 or TRBV6-3 and TRBJ1-1, with 8 nucleotides matching TRBD1. With 6 bases clipped from V and 5 bases from J, the junction kept 11 bases outside the gene matches. The CDR3 sequence is 15 residues long. Germline V lookup: CDR1 MNHEY, CDR2 SVGEGT. In DNA form, the CDR3 reads TGTGCCAGCAGACTATGGACAGGGCGAGGGACTGAAGCTTTCTTT. It codes for CASRLWTGRGTEAFF.

This clonotype was recorded at least ten times. This chain uses TRBV10-3 with TRBJ1-1; possible D gene TRBD1, 6 bases. The CDR3 has 17 amino acids. Germline assignment: CDR1 ENHRY and CDR2 SYGVKD. The germline V and J ends were trimmed by 3 bases and 1 base, with 18 bases remaining between them. The CDR3 protein is CAISELTGNAWNTEAFF. In DNA, the CDR3 is TGTGCCATCAGTGAACTTACAGGGAATGCTTGGAACACTGAAGCTTTCTTT.

This clonotype was seen repeatedly, ten times or more. This sequence joins TRBV11-2 and TRBJ2-2; 7 nucleotides match TRBD1. The CDR3 is 14 residues long. Per the germline V gene, CDR1 is SGHAT and CDR2 is FQNNGV. The V gene end was trimmed by 3 bases and the J gene end by 7 bases; junction bases not matched to a gene: 5. The CDR3 bases are TGTGCCAGCAGCTTGACAGGGATAATCGGGGAGCTGTTTTTT. The encoded protein is CASSLTGIIGELFF.

This clonotype was counted ten times or more. Relative to the germline gene, one junction end is altered; a read error may explain this. The genes are TRBV28 and TRBJ2-5; D is tentatively TRBD1 or TRBD2 (5 bases each). Looked up from germline, CDR1 is MDHEN and CDR2 is SYDVKM. CDR3 length: 12 amino acids. The DNA for the CDR3 is TGTGCCAGCAGTTTAGGCAGGGAGAACCAGTACTTC. This codes for CASSLGRENQYF.

This clonotype occurred many times. The chain recombines TRBV28 with TRBJ1-4, with D possibly matching TRBD1 (5 bases). The CDR3 contains 14 residues. Trimming stripped 5 bases from V and 8 bases from J, with 15 bases between. Germline CDR1 MDHEN, CDR2 SYDVKM. The CDR3 bases are TGTGCCAGCAGTCGCGACAGCCTCCAAGAAAAACTGTTTTTT. Translating gives CASSRDSLQEKLFF.

The table lists this clonotype with many counts. The chain links TRBV28 to TRBJ2-7, with TRBD2 matching over 12 bases. Unmatched junction bases numbered 9, after V lost 3 bases and J lost 3 bases. CDR1 MDHEN and CDR2 SYDVKM come from the germline V gene. There are 17 residues in the CDR3. The CDR3 spells CASSLGAASGRDYEQYF. The CDR3 DNA is TGTGCCAGCAGTTTGGGCGCTGCTAGCGGGAGGGACTACGAGCAGTACTTC.

This clonotype was found a few times. This chain connects TRBV27 to TRBJ2-1, with TRBD2 identical over 9 bases. The germline gives CDR1 MNHEY, CDR2 SMNVEV (reference sequence). J gave up 6 bases and V 3 bases, and 6 bases lay outside the gene matches. The CDR3 runs 15 residues. Here the CDR3 DNA reads TGTGCCAGCAGTTTGTCTAGCGGGGTGGGCAATGAGCAGTTCTTC. It specifies CASSLSSGVGNEQFF.

This clonotype was seen only a few times. This chain uses TRBV29-1 with TRBJ1-1, with D unresolved. The germline gives CDR1 SQVTM, CDR2 ANQGSEA. CDR3 size: 11 residues. V shed 5 bases and J shed 0 bases, with 4 bases lying between them. CDR3: CSVYMNTEAFF. CDR3 DNA: TGCAGCGTTTACATGAACACTGAAGCTTTCTTT. Using reference TRBV29-1 and TRBJ1-1 for the parts outside the CDR3, the full variable domain is SAVISQKPSRDICQRGTSLTIQCQVDSQVTMMFWYRQQPGQSLTLIATANQGSEATYESGFVIDKFPISRPNLTFSTLTVSNMSPEDSSIYLCSVYMNTEAFFGQGTRLTVV.

This clonotype was recorded many times. The chain links TRBV28 to TRBJ1-1, with D uncertain. This CDR3 is built from 13 residues. Germline-derived CDR1 and CDR2 are MDHEN and SYDVKM. The V and J ends lost 6 bases and 1 base respectively, with 9 bases between them. The CDR3 sequence: CASSQSWNTEAFF. In DNA, the CDR3 is TGTGCCAGCAGCCAAAGTTGGAACACTGAAGCTTTCTTT.

A few counts support this clonotype. The CDR3 does not end in the conserved phenylalanine or tryptophan, so this is likely a read error. The gene calls are TRBV6-1 and TRBJ2-1; 9 bases line up with TRBD1. Germline V gene data show CDR1 as MNHNS and CDR2 as SASEGT. This CDR3 is built from 13 residues. CDR3 in DNA: TGCGCCAGCAGTGAGACAGGGGGCAATGAGCAGTTCCTC. Its protein is CASSETGGNEQFL.

This clonotype was seen repeatedly, ten times or more. The rearrangement uses TRBV10-3 and TRBJ1-6, with unresolved D. CDR1 ENHRY and CDR2 SYGVKD come from the germline V gene. This CDR3 has 15 residues. With 3 bases removed from V and 8 bases from J, the gap between germline ends came to 14 bases. CDR3 amino acids: CAISEYEGRDSPLHF. CDR3 bases: TGTGCCATCAGTGAATATGAGGGTAGGGATTCACCCCTCCACTTT.

Concerning this clonotype: This CDR3 fails to terminate in the conserved phenylalanine or tryptophan, so it likely reflects a read error. The rearrangement links TRBV5-1 to TRBJ2-7, with D tentatively TRBD1 (5 bases). V lost 0 bases and J lost 7, with 14 bases in between. Per germline, CDR1 SGHRS and CDR2 YFSETQ. The CDR3 contains 14 residues. The CDR3 DNA sequence: TGCGCCAGCAGCTTGGAAAGTACAGGCTGGGAGCAGTACCTC. Residues: CASSLESTGWEQYL.

This clonotype was counted ten times or more. The chain has TRBV6-5 and TRBJ1-2; 11 bases fit TRBD1. The CDR3 length is 17 residues. The ends lost 1 base at V and 7 bases at J; junction bases unmatched: 11. The germline V gene encodes CDR1 MNHEY and CDR2 SVGAGI. The CDR3 spells CASSYYQTGQGGRGYTF. Here the CDR3 DNA reads TGTGCCAGCAGTTACTACCAAACGGGACAGGGGGGCCGTGGCTACACCTTC.

With regard to this clonotype: A much larger clonotype is one base distant, so this may be a read error. This chain connects TRBV18 to TRBJ2-1; the D is unclear. Germline lookup yields CDR1 KGHSH and CDR2 LQKENI. This CDR3 has 14 residues. The DNA of the CDR3 is TGTGCCAGCTCACCACTAATCGGTAACAATGAGCAGCTCTTC. Protein: CASSPLIGNNEQLF.

The table lists this clonotype with a few counts. A far larger clone differs by one base, so this is likely a read error. The chain recombines TRBV27 with TRBJ2-1; D is uncertain. V was shortened by 6 bases and J by 1 base, with 1 base between the two germline ends. CDR1 MNHEY and CDR2 SMNVEV come from the germline V gene (reference sequence). This CDR3 region has 11 residues. The CDR3 here is CASRSYNEQFF. The CDR3 DNA reads as TGTGCCAGCAGATCCTACAATGAGCAGTTCTTC.

The chain joins TRBV29-1 to TRBJ1-2; D possibly corresponds to TRBD1 (6 bases). Germline CDR1 SQVTM, CDR2 ANQGSEA. The V and J ends lost 4 bases and 5 bases respectively, with 14 bases between them. CDR3 length equals 13 residues. This chain's CDR3 is CSVAHGGQYGYTF. The CDR3 DNA is TGCAGCGTTGCCCACGGGGGGCAATATGGCTACACCTTC.

This clonotype was recorded many times. CDR3 sequence (DNA): TGTGCCAGCAGCCAGACCTCCGGGGGGGGGAATGAAAAACTGTTTTTT. This gives the protein CASSQTSGGGNEKLFF. The chain carries TRBV7-2 and TRBJ1-4; possible D gene TRBD1, 5 bases. Germline CDR1 and CDR2: SGHTA and FQGNSA. The CDR3 is made up of 16 amino acids. With 5 bases removed from V and 5 bases from J, the gap between germline ends came to 18 bases.

J is TRBJ2-3 and V is TRBV19, with TRBD2 matching 8 bases. Losses at the gene ends were 8 bases for V and 4 bases for J; bases not matched to a gene: 5. The CDR3 length is 13 residues. Per germline, CDR1 LNHDA and CDR2 SQIVND (reference sequence). CDR3 nucleotides: TGTGCCAGTGCGGGGGGCAGCCCAGATACGCAGTATTTT. This gives the protein CASAGGSPDTQYF.

This clonotype was detected ten times or more. J is TRBJ2-5 and V is TRBV13; 8 bases match TRBD2. In germline, CDR1 is PRHDT, CDR2 FYEKMQ (reference sequence). The CDR3 sequence is 16 residues long. V trimming: 5 bases; J trimming: 3 bases; junction bases outside the gene matches: 11. CDR3 coding DNA: TGTGCCAGCAGCCCCCGATCAAGCGGGAGAGAAGAGACCCAGTACTTC. Amino acids: CASSPRSSGREETQYF.